Sequencing of this TCR beta chain was carried out in a study of beta chain features in type 1 diabetes. Whole-study results and caveats: Type 1 diabetes patients had TCRB CDR3s that were shorter (moderately but significantly so) in all four CD4+ subsets.

All of the sorted populations showed purity greater than 95%. Investigators reverse transcribed all isolated RNA, so they sequenced expressed TCRB transcripts. Using immunoSEQ multiplex PCR, the repertoire was profiled, and TCRdb retains in-frame clones only, with some absent. The sample yields about 700,000 clones, under 15% seen once. This clone was counted between two and nine times. Its specificity is unknown. Sequencing was performed on naive CD4+ T cells from blood. The TCR sequence derives from a man younger than 35 with type 1 diabetes.

The CDR3 spells CASSEMTGTRYTQYF. The DNA of the CDR3 is TGTGCCAGCAGTGAGATGACAGGGACACGATATACGCAGTATTTT. This chain connects TRBV6-1 to TRBJ2-3, with 7 positions matching TRBD1. V was clipped by 3 bases and J by 7 bases; unmatched bases: 10. The CDR3 runs to 15 residues. Germline assignment: CDR1 MNHNS and CDR2 SASEGT.